Shown below are 4 T cell receptor beta chains from a single sample sequenced in a study of T cell responses to AZD1222 COVID-19 vaccine. Libraries were prepared by immunoSEQ multiplex PCR; TCRdb keeps only in-frame clonotypes and omits some of them. The sample has 200,000 or so clones, around 93% seen once. The source material was peripheral blood, sampled on day 0 of AZD1222 vaccination. Receptor source: an adult in good health.

V usage is TRBV6-5 and J usage is TRBJ1-2, with TRBD1 matching over 7 bases. The CDR3 is made up of 14 amino acids. Per germline, CDR1 MNHEY and CDR2 SVGAGI. Trimming took 6 bases from V and 4 from J; bases not matched to a gene: 8. This chain's CDR3 is CASRPTGVLYGYTF. The CDR3 bases are TGTGCCAGCAGGCCAACAGGGGTCCTCTATGGCTACACCTTC.

The J gene is TRBJ2-7, the V gene TRBV28, with a weak D call TRBD1 (5 bases). The V and J ends lost 5 bases and 4 bases respectively, with 9 bases between them. Germline CDR1 reads MDHEN; CDR2 reads SYDVKM. The CDR3 runs to 12 residues. The CDR3 is CASSPDRYEQYF. CDR3 DNA: TGTGCCAGCAGTCCCGACAGATACGAGCAGTACTTC.

The chain is built from TRBV11-3 and TRBJ2-7, with D perhaps TRBD1 (5 bases). Trimming left V 1 base short and J 3 bases short, with 13 bases between. The CDR3 contains 15 residues. Looked up from germline, CDR1 is SGHNT and CDR2 is YENEEA. The CDR3 DNA reads TGTGCCAGCAGCTTAGGGGGCTCGGAGAACTACGAGCAGTACTTC. Translating it yields CASSLGGSENYEQYF.

The chain combines TRBV28 with TRBJ1-4; 9 nucleotides align to TRBD1. CDR1 is MDHEN, CDR2 SYDVKM, per germline. CDR3 length: 12 residues. J lost 5 bases, V lost 8 bases, and 0 bases had no gene match. CDR3 coding DNA: TGTGCCAGCGGGACAGGGAATGAAAAACTGTTTTTT. Translated, it gives CASGTGNEKLFF.